These T cell receptor beta chains were read from a single sample in a study of post-analysis software for immune sequencing data. TCRdb re-analysed the PCR reads in MiXCR, keeping a single row per CDR3 protein. The sample records over 700,000 distinct CDR3 sequences, 30% being singletons. Sequences were obtained from blood. The receptor set was obtained from a girl aged 10 to 17 with multiple sclerosis. Both conserved end residues are part of each CDR3. Each record gives: clone size, V gene, D gene, J gene, CDR3 DNA, CDR3 protein. A D gene is named only where the DNA matches it firmly. The size field is filled for only some rows; it gives once, few, many or a size class.

clone size: few
V gene: TRBV24-1
D gene: .
J gene: TRBJ2-6
CDR3 DNA: TGTGCCACCAGTGATTTCCCCACTGCCAACGTCCTGACTTTC
CDR3 protein: CATSDFPTANVLTF

clone size: few
V gene: TRBV6-6
D gene: .
J gene: TRBJ2-5
CDR3 DNA: TGTGCCAGCAGTTACGGTGGACCCATGGGGGAGACCCAGTACTTC
CDR3 protein: CASSYGGPMGETQYF

clone size: .
V gene: TRBV27
D gene: .
J gene: TRBJ2-3
CDR3 DNA: TGTGCCAGCAGTCCCTTACTAGTGGATACGCAGTATTTT
CDR3 protein: CASSPLLVDTQYF

clone size: many
V gene: TRBV29-1
D gene: TRBD1
J gene: TRBJ2-5
CDR3 DNA: TGCAGCGGAAACAGGGGATGGCAAGAGACCCAGTACTTC
CDR3 protein: CSGNRGWQETQYF

clone size: .
V gene: TRBV20-1
D gene: .
J gene: TRBJ1-6
CDR3 DNA: TGCAGTGCGACGACTGACCGAGCAAGTTCACCCCTCCACTTT
CDR3 protein: CSATTDRASSPLHF

clone size: few
V gene: TRBV20-1
D gene: TRBD2
J gene: TRBJ2-1
CDR3 DNA: TGCAGTGCTAGAGCCCCTGGCGGGAGCTCCTACAATGAGCAGTTCTTC
CDR3 protein: CSARAPGGSSYNEQFF

clone size: .
V gene: TRBV29-1
D gene: TRBD2
J gene: TRBJ2-1
CDR3 DNA: TGCAGCGTTGCCCCCCTAGCGGGAGCCCTCGAGCAGTTCTTC
CDR3 protein: CSVAPLAGALEQFF

clone size: .
V gene: TRBV5-1
D gene: TRBD2
J gene: TRBJ2-3
CDR3 DNA: TGCGCCAGCAGCTCGGCCGGCACTAGCGGCACAGATACGCAGTATTTT
CDR3 protein: CASSSAGTSGTDTQYF

clone size: few
V gene: TRBV6-5
D gene: TRBD2
J gene: TRBJ2-3
CDR3 DNA: TGTGCCAGCAGTTACGGTGTGAGCGGGGGATATAGCACAGATACGCAGTATTTT
CDR3 protein: CASSYGVSGGYSTDTQYF

clone size: .
V gene: TRBV7-2
D gene: .
J gene: TRBJ2-3
CDR3 DNA: TGTGCCAGCAGCTTTTACCTGAGTGCTAGCACAGATACGCAGTATTTT
CDR3 protein: CASSFYLSASTDTQYF

clone size: few
V gene: TRBV7-2
D gene: TRBD2
J gene: TRBJ2-1
CDR3 DNA: TGTGCCAGCAGCCGCCAGCGGGACGGTGAGCAGTTCTTC
CDR3 protein: CASSRQRDGEQFF

clone size: few
V gene: TRBV29-1
D gene: .
J gene: TRBJ1-3
CDR3 DNA: TGCAGCGTAGACAGCCGCCTAGGCACCATATATTTT
CDR3 protein: CSVDSRLGTIYF

clone size: .
V gene: TRBV27
D gene: .
J gene: TRBJ2-5
CDR3 DNA: TGTGCCAGCAGTTTATCGGGACACTCCCCGGGGAAAGGAGAGACCCAGTACTTC
CDR3 protein: CASSLSGHSPGKGETQYF

clone size: few
V gene: TRBV15
D gene: .
J gene: TRBJ2-7
CDR3 DNA: TGTGCCACCAGCAGAGATCGGAGCAGGGTGGACTACGAGCAGTACTTC
CDR3 protein: CATSRDRSRVDYEQYF

clone size: .
V gene: TRBV4-1
D gene: .
J gene: TRBJ1-2
CDR3 DNA: TGCGCCAGCAGCCCATATGGAGGTCGGGGCTACACCTTC
CDR3 protein: CASSPYGGRGYTF

clone size: few
V gene: TRBV5-1
D gene: .
J gene: TRBJ2-1
CDR3 DNA: TGCGCCAGCAGCCGCCTAGCGCCGAATGAGCAGTTCTTC
CDR3 protein: CASSRLAPNEQFF

clone size: .
V gene: TRBV12-3/TRBV12-4
D gene: .
J gene: TRBJ2-1
CDR3 DNA: TGTGCCAGCAGTTTTCTTGGGGGTGAGCAGTTCTTC
CDR3 protein: CASSFLGGEQFF

clone size: .
V gene: TRBV5-1
D gene: TRBD2
J gene: TRBJ2-5
CDR3 DNA: TGCGCCAGCAGGCCTAGCGGGGGCCTGTTGGGGACCCAGTACTTC
CDR3 protein: CASRPSGGLLGTQYF

clone size: .
V gene: TRBV20-1
D gene: TRBD1
J gene: TRBJ1-2
CDR3 DNA: TGCAGTGCGGGGGGACAGGGGACCGTAATTTTGGCGCGGGATGGCTACACCTTC
CDR3 protein: CSAGGQGTVILARDGYTF

clone size: few
V gene: TRBV21-1
D gene: .
J gene: TRBJ2-1
CDR3 DNA: TGTGCCAGCACCAAGGAGACTAGCGGGGACTACAATGAGCAGTTCTTC
CDR3 protein: CASTKETSGDYNEQFF

clone size: .
V gene: TRBV5-1
D gene: .
J gene: TRBJ1-6
CDR3 DNA: TGCGCCAGCAGCCTCCCCGGACAGAATTCACCCCTCCACTTT
CDR3 protein: CASSLPGQNSPLHF

clone size: few
V gene: TRBV20-1
D gene: .
J gene: TRBJ2-1
CDR3 DNA: TGCAGTGCTGGAAAAACCCCTAGCGCGAATGAGCAGTTCTTC
CDR3 protein: CSAGKTPSANEQFF

clone size: .
V gene: TRBV5-6
D gene: TRBD1
J gene: TRBJ2-1
CDR3 DNA: TGTGCCAGCAGTTTACTAGGGACAGCCTACAATGAGCAGTTCTTC
CDR3 protein: CASSLLGTAYNEQFF

clone size: few
V gene: TRBV5-1
D gene: .
J gene: TRBJ1-2
CDR3 DNA: TGCGCCAGCAGCTTGAAGGGAACCAGTGGCTACACCTTC
CDR3 protein: CASSLKGTSGYTF

clone size: few
V gene: TRBV27
D gene: TRBD2
J gene: TRBJ2-3
CDR3 DNA: TGTGCCAGCAGTATACTAGCGGGAGGGAACACAGATACGCAGTATTTT
CDR3 protein: CASSILAGGNTDTQYF

clone size: few
V gene: TRBV6-6
D gene: .
J gene: TRBJ1-2
CDR3 DNA: TGTGCCAGCATACTAGGGGGGCGCGGCTACACCTTC
CDR3 protein: CASILGGRGYTF

clone size: few
V gene: TRBV5-1
D gene: .
J gene: TRBJ2-3
CDR3 DNA: TGCGCCAGCAGCCCGTTTGGTAGCACAGATACGCAGTATTTT
CDR3 protein: CASSPFGSTDTQYF

clone size: many
V gene: TRBV6-5
D gene: .
J gene: TRBJ2-3
CDR3 DNA: TGTGCCAGCAGTTACCAGCCCCAGGGTTACGATACGCAGTATTTT
CDR3 protein: CASSYQPQGYDTQYF

clone size: few
V gene: TRBV28
D gene: TRBD1
J gene: TRBJ2-6
CDR3 DNA: TGTGCCAGCAGCCCGAGGACAGGCCCCGGGGCCAACGTCCTGACTTTC
CDR3 protein: CASSPRTGPGANVLTF

clone size: .
V gene: TRBV9
D gene: .
J gene: TRBJ2-7
CDR3 DNA: TGTGCCAGCAGCGTAGGGGGACAAACAACCGGGCGACTGGGCGAGCAGTACTTC
CDR3 protein: CASSVGGQTTGRLGEQYF

clone size: .
V gene: TRBV6-2/TRBV6-3
D gene: .
J gene: TRBJ1-5
CDR3 DNA: TGTGCCAGCAGCTGGGCTTCAGGGCTCAATCAGCCCCAGCATTTT
CDR3 protein: CASSWASGLNQPQHF

clone size: .
V gene: TRBV13
D gene: .
J gene: TRBJ2-7
CDR3 DNA: TGTGCCAGCAGCTTACTTGGGGGCCATGCCTACGAGCAGTACTTC
CDR3 protein: CASSLLGGHAYEQYF

clone size: .
V gene: TRBV12-3/TRBV12-4
D gene: .
J gene: TRBJ1-1
CDR3 DNA: TGTGCCAGCAGTTCTCACAGGGCCGCTTTCTTT
CDR3 protein: CASSSHRAAFF

clone size: few
V gene: TRBV4-2
D gene: TRBD1
J gene: TRBJ1-5
CDR3 DNA: TGTGCCAGCAGCCCCCGACAGGGGGGAATCAATCAGCCCCAGCATTTT
CDR3 protein: CASSPRQGGINQPQHF

clone size: few
V gene: TRBV6-1
D gene: TRBD1
J gene: TRBJ1-3
CDR3 DNA: TGTGCCAGCAGCCGACTTCGACAGGGTTCCCTTTTCTCTGGAAACACCATATATTTT
CDR3 protein: CASSRLRQGSLFSGNTIYF

clone size: .
V gene: TRBV7-9
D gene: .
J gene: TRBJ1-2
CDR3 DNA: TGTGCCAGCAGCTTAATATGGGGGTATGGCTACACCTTC
CDR3 protein: CASSLIWGYGYTF

clone size: .
V gene: TRBV28
D gene: .
J gene: TRBJ2-7
CDR3 DNA: TGTGCCAGCAGGCCCTCCGGACAGACCTACGAGCAGTACTTC
CDR3 protein: CASRPSGQTYEQYF